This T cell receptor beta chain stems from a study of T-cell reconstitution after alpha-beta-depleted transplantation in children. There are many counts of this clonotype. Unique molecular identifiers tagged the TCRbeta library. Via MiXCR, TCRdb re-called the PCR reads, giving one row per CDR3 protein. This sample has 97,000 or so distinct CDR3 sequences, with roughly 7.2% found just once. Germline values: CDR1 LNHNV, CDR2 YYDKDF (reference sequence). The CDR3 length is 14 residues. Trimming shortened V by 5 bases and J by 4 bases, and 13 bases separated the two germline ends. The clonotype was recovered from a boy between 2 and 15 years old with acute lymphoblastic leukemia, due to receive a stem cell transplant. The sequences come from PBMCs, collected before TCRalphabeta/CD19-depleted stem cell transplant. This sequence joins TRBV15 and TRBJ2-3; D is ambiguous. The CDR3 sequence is CATSGRSGADTQYF. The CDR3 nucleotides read TGTGCCACCAGCGGCCGTAGTGGGGCAGATACGCAGTATTTT. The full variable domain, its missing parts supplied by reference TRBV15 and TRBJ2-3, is DAMVIQNPRYQVTQFGKPVTLSCSQTLNHNVMYWYQQKSSQAPKLLFHYYDKDFNNEADTPDNFQSRRPNTSFCFLDIRSPGLGDTAMYLCATSGRSGADTQYFGPGTRLTVL.